The 22 T cell receptor beta chains presented below share a single source sample, sequenced in a study of T cells in Graves' hyperthyroidism and ophthalmopathy. Amplified regions were TCR beta CDR3 sequences from RNA transcripts. The TCR CDR3 first-round RT-PCR relied on the HTBI primer set. TCRdb re-called the multiplex PCR reads through MiXCR, storing one row per CDR3 protein. The sample consists of hundreds of thousands of distinct CDR3 sequences, over 15% of them appearing once. Material for sequencing was blood. The receptor source for this set is a young woman with Graves' hyperthyroidism.

The CDR3 DNA is TGCGCCAGCAGCCAAGGAAAGGGTACGAGTAATTCACCCCTCCACTTT. This encodes CASSQGKGTSNSPLHF. The chain carries TRBV4-1 and TRBJ1-6, with D unresolved. V was trimmed by 1 base and J by 6 bases, leaving 13 bases between them. Germline V CDR1 and CDR2: MGHRA, YSYEKL. The CDR3 spans 16 residues.

This clonotype was detected only a few times. A much bigger clone sits one base away, suggesting this may be a read error. The gene calls are TRBV2 and TRBJ2-7, with 8 bases lining up with TRBD1. Trimming took 6 bases from V and 0 from J; bases not matched to a gene: 7. This CDR3 contains 15 residues. Germline assignment: CDR1 SNHLY and CDR2 FYNNEI. CDR3 sequence reads: CASRNRDRSSYEQYF. The CDR3 DNA reads TGTGCCAGCAGAAACCGGGACAGGAGCTCCTACGAGCAGTACTTC.

There are a few counts of this clonotype. This chain uses TRBV6-1 with TRBJ1-2; a weak D match, TRBD1 (5 bases). The germline V gene encodes CDR1 MNHNS and CDR2 SASEGT. V was trimmed by 5 bases and J by 4 bases, leaving 14 bases between them. The CDR3 is made up of 14 amino acids. The CDR3 region has the DNA TGTGCCAGCAGTCCGGCGGGACGGGGCTATGGCTACACCTTC. The encoded protein is CASSPAGRGYGYTF.

In its sample, this clonotype was seen a few times. The chain recombines TRBV5-6 with TRBJ2-7; 7 bases align to TRBD1. This CDR3 comprises 13 residues. The junction had 5 bases not matched to a gene; V was cut back by 5 bases and J by 3 bases. The germline V gene has CDR1 SGHDT and CDR2 YYEEEE. The CDR3 region has the DNA TGTGCCAGCAGACTGACAGGGAACTACGAGCAGTACTTC. Amino acids: CASRLTGNYEQYF.

This clonotype has at least ten counts. The chain employs TRBV20-1 and TRBJ2-1; 10 bases agree with TRBD2. Germline lookup yields CDR1 DFQATT and CDR2 SNEGSKA (reference sequence). V dropped 1 base and J dropped 8; count of bases not matched to a gene: 17. This CDR3 comprises 18 residues. The CDR3 sequence: CSARGSEPRLAGVYEQFF. CDR3 in DNA: TGCAGTGCTAGAGGATCAGAACCGCGGCTAGCGGGAGTTTATGAGCAGTTCTTC.

At least ten counts were recorded for this clonotype. The chain carries TRBV4-3 and TRBJ2-7, with D unresolved. This CDR3 spans 17 amino acids. Germline loops: CDR1 LGHNA, CDR2 YSLEER. V gave up 0 bases and J gave up 2 bases, with 17 bases separating them. CDR3 amino acids: CASSQERMYMGPYEQYF. Here the CDR3 DNA reads TGCGCCAGCAGCCAAGAACGAATGTACATGGGCCCCTACGAGCAGTACTTC.

The chain has TRBV6-5 and TRBJ2-2; 13 bases map to TRBD2. The germline CDR1 and CDR2 sequences are MNHEY and SVGAGI. The CDR3 loop spans 16 amino acids. Trimming cost V 2 bases and J 5 bases; bases outside gene matches: 2. As DNA, the CDR3 is TGTGCCAGCAGTTACGGACTAGCGGGAGAAACCGGGGAGCTGTTTTTT. Translated: CASSYGLAGETGELFF.

A remark on this clonotype: This may be a read error: a much more frequent sequence differs by one nucleotide. This chain joins TRBV6-1 and TRBJ1-4; no clear D gene. Looked up from germline, CDR1 is MNHNS and CDR2 is SASEGT. The CDR3 is 13 residues long. CDR3 nucleotide sequence: TGTGCCAACAGTAGGACGGAGAATGAAAAACTGTTTTTT. This codes for CANSRTENEKLFF.

This clonotype was counted ten times or more. The gene calls are TRBV10-3 and TRBJ2-7; tentatively, D is TRBD2 (5 bases). Germline CDR1 reads ENHRY; CDR2 reads SYGVKD. The V gene lost 7 bases and the J gene lost 4 bases, with 14 bases spanning the gap. The CDR3 extends over 13 amino acids. CDR3 sequence: CAINPGGGYEQYF. The CDR3 DNA reads TGTGCCATCAATCCCGGCGGAGGTTACGAGCAGTACTTC.

This clonotype appeared a single time. This sequence may be a read error, since a much larger clone differs from it by one base. The chain has TRBV14 and TRBJ1-5; D remains unclear. Germline V gene lookup returns CDR1 SGHDN and CDR2 FVKESK. The CDR3 consists of 14 residues. CDR3 loop: CASSQAGSNQPRHF. The DNA for the CDR3 is TGTGCCAGCAGCCAAGCCGGTAGCAATCAGCCCCGGCATTTT.

In this sample, this clonotype turned up a few times. The chain joins TRBV25-1 to TRBJ2-6, with 12 bases aligning to TRBD2. The germline CDR1 and CDR2 sequences are MGHDK and SYGVNS. CDR3 size: 19 residues. Losses at the gene ends were 2 bases for V and 0 bases for J; bases not matched to a gene: 5. The CDR3 coding sequence is TGTGCCAGCAGTGAAACTAGCGGGGGGACGCACTCTGGGGCCAACGTCCTGACTTTC. This gives the protein CASSETSGGTHSGANVLTF.

This clonotype was recorded at least ten times. Relative to the germline gene, one junction end is altered; a read error may explain this. The chain uses TRBV3-1 and TRBJ1-2; 9 nucleotides line up with TRBD1. The CDR3 extends over 15 amino acids. Per germline, CDR1 LGHDT and CDR2 YNNKEL (reference sequence). The CDR3 DNA is TGTGCCAGCAGCGACCTGGGACAGGGTAACGATGGCTACACCTTC. It codes for CASSDLGQGNDGYTF.

This chain joins TRBV28 and TRBJ2-7; no definite D call. This CDR3 is built from 12 residues. V lost 8 bases and J lost 4, with 12 bases in between. CDR1 is MDHEN and CDR2 is SYDVKM in the germline V gene. The CDR3 sequence: CASGADRYEQYF. In DNA form, the CDR3 reads TGTGCCAGCGGTGCCGATCGTTACGAGCAGTACTTC. Full variable domain (remainder filled in from reference TRBV28 and TRBJ2-7): DVKVTQSSRYLVKRTGEKVFLECVQDMDHENMFWYRQDPGLGLRLIYFSYDVKMKEKGDIPEGYSVSREKKERFSLILESASTNQTSMYLCASGADRYEQYFGPGTRLTVT.

The CDR3 loop reads CASSIRFRSDTQYF. As DNA, the CDR3 is TGTGCCAGTAGTATAAGATTCAGGTCGGATACGCAGTATTTT. V gene TRBV19 combines with J gene TRBJ2-3, with unresolved D. CDR1 and CDR2 from the germline V gene are LNHDA and SQIVND (reference sequence). The CDR3 is made up of 14 amino acids. Trimming took 2 bases from V and 6 from J, leaving 12 bases between them.

The V gene is TRBV2, the J gene TRBJ2-6; D is possibly TRBD2 (6 bases). This CDR3 comprises 17 residues. CDR1 is SNHLY, CDR2 FYNNEI, per germline. Trimming left V 7 bases short and J 1 base short, with 17 bases between. This CDR3 is CASTPPMRGSGANVLTF. Written as DNA, the CDR3 is TGTGCCAGCACCCCTCCCATGCGGGGTTCTGGGGCCAACGTCCTGACTTTC.

The V gene is TRBV6-1, the J gene TRBJ1-2; D gene ambiguous. V was clipped by 2 bases and J by 7 bases, with 2 bases between them. Germline loops: CDR1 MNHNS, CDR2 SASEGT. The CDR3 length is 10 residues. CDR3: CASSEIGYTF. CDR3 bases: TGTGCCAGCAGTGAAATTGGCTACACCTTC.

This rearrangement joins TRBV5-1 to TRBJ2-2; tentatively, D is TRBD2 (6 bases). V lost 2 bases and J 3 bases, leaving 20 bases between the germline ends. Germline CDR1 is SGHRS and CDR2 is YFSETQ. This CDR3 comprises 18 residues. The CDR3 region has the DNA TGCGCCAGCAGCTTTCGTACTCTTGGGACTCCGTACACCGGGGAGCTGTTTTTT. This sequence encodes CASSFRTLGTPYTGELFF.

This clonotype turned up a few times. The chain employs TRBV10-2 and TRBJ1-1; D gene unclear. This CDR3 is 14 amino acids long. Germline V lookup: CDR1 WSHSY, CDR2 SAAADI. V lost 2 bases to trimming and J lost 1 base, with 8 bases between them. For the CDR3, the DNA is TGCGCCAGCAGTGAGGTCCCCCAGAACACTGAAGCTTTCTTT. This gives the protein CASSEVPQNTEAFF.

There are many counts of this clonotype. This chain links TRBV2 with TRBJ2-3; 10 positions agree with TRBD2. CDR1 and CDR2 from the germline V gene are SNHLY and FYNNEI. The CDR3 is made up of 16 amino acids. V shed 4 bases, J shed 1 base, and the junction held 5 bases outside the gene matches. This chain's CDR3 is CASSGGTSARTDTQYF. As DNA, the CDR3 is TGTGCCAGCAGTGGGGGGACTAGCGCACGCACAGATACGCAGTATTTT.

The rearrangement uses TRBV19 and TRBJ1-2, with TRBD1 matching over 7 bases. V shed 3 bases, J shed 8 bases, and the junction held 9 bases outside the gene matches. Per the germline V gene, CDR1 is LNHDA and CDR2 is SQIVND (reference sequence). The CDR3 has 14 residues. The CDR3 DNA reads as TGTGCCAGTAGTATCTATGACAGGGCCTCCGGCTACACCTTC. It translates to CASSIYDRASGYTF.

This clonotype was observed many times. The chain links TRBV20-1 to TRBJ2-2; 14 bases agree with TRBD2. The CDR3 runs to 16 residues. The V and J ends lost 4 bases and 1 base, in that order; junction bases with no gene match: 2. Germline assignment: CDR1 DFQATT and CDR2 SNEGSKA (reference sequence). In DNA, the CDR3 is TGCAGTGCTACAGGGACTAGCGGGGGGAACACCGGGGAGCTGTTTTTT. This sequence encodes CSATGTSGGNTGELFF.

In this sample, this clonotype turned up a few times. The V gene is TRBV6-1, the J gene TRBJ2-7; D may match TRBD1 or TRBD2 (5 bases each). Germline CDR1 is MNHNS and CDR2 is SASEGT. The CDR3 runs 15 residues. V lost 5 bases and J lost 3, with 17 bases in between. The CDR3 region has the DNA TGTGCCAGCAGTTCCCCGGGGCAGCACATCTACGAGCAGTACTTC. Translated: CASSSPGQHIYEQYF.